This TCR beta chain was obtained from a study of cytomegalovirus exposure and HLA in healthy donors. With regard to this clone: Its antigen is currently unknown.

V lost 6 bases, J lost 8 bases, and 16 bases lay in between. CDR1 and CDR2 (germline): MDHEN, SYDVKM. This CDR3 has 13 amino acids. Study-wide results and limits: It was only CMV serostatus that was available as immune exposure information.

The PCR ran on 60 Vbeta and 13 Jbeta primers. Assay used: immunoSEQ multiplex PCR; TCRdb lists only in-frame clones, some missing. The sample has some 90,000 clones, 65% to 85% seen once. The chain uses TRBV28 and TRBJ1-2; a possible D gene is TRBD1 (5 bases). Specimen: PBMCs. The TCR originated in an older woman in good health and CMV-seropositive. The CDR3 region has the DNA TGTGCCAGCAGCCCTCAACGGGGGAGAGGCTACACCTTC. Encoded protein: CASSPQRGRGYTF.